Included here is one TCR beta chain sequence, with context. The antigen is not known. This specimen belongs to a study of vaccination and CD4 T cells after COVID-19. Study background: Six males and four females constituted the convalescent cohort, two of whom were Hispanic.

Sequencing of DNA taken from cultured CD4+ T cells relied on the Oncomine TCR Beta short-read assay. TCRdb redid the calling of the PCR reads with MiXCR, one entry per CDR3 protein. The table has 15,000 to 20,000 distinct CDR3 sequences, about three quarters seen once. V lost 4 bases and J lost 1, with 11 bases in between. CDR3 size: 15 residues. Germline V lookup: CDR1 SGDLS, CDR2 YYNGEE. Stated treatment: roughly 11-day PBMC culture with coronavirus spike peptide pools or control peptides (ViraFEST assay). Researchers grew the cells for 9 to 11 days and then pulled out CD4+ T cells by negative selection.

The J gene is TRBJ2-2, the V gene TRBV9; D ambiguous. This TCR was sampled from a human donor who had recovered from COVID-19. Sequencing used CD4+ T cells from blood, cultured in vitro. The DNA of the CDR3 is TGTGCCAGCAGCCACCCCGGCGGGAACACCGGGGAGCTGTTTTTT. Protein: CASSHPGGNTGELFF.